These 11 T cell receptor beta chains were all obtained from the same sample, sequenced in a study of T cell changes during pregnancy in multiple sclerosis. Method: immunoSEQ multiplex PCR; TCRdb's copy keeps in-frame clones and lacks some. The profile covers around 68,000 clones, with approximately 90% appearing a single time and roughly 1.5% taken by the ten largest. The sequencing here drew on peripheral blood, taken in the third trimester of pregnancy. The receptors come from a female donor with multiple sclerosis, enrolled in a pregnancy study.

This clone is a singleton in its sample. This chain links TRBV5-1 with TRBJ1-3; 7 positions agree with TRBD1. The CDR3 is made up of 15 amino acids. CDR1 SGHRS and CDR2 YFSETQ come from the germline V gene. V gave up 7 bases and J gave up 3 bases; unmatched junction bases: 10. This CDR3 is CASARQGGDGNTIYF. CDR3 bases: TGCGCCAGCGCTAGACAGGGCGGAGATGGAAACACCATATATTTT.

The J gene is TRBJ1-3, the V gene TRBV6-5; D gene uncertain. V lost 7 bases, J lost 0 bases, and 10 bases lay in between. CDR1 is MNHEY, CDR2 SVGAGI, per germline. This CDR3 spans 14 amino acids. Here the CDR3 reads CASIHSGSGNTIYF. In nucleotides, the CDR3 is TGTGCCAGCATCCACTCTGGCTCTGGAAACACCATATATTTT.

The gene calls are TRBV4-2 and TRBJ2-1; 9 nucleotides match TRBD2. Germline CDR1 is LGHNA and CDR2 is YNFKEQ. CDR3 length: 20 residues. The trim removed 0 bases at V and 0 bases at J, leaving 12 bases unmatched. CDR3: CASSQDGAPSGMISYNEQFF. The CDR3 DNA reads TGTGCCAGCAGCCAAGATGGGGCGCCTAGCGGGATGATCTCCTACAATGAGCAGTTCTTC.

The J gene is TRBJ2-7, the V gene TRBV7-2, with D maybe TRBD1 (5 bases). The CDR3 runs to 17 residues. V lost 5 bases to trimming and J lost 5 bases, with 25 bases between them. CDR1 and CDR2 from the germline V gene are SGHTA and FQGNSA. As DNA, the CDR3 is TGTGCCAGCAGCCACACCCCGACAGTCCCATTCTTGAACGAGCAGTACTTC. As protein: CASSHTPTVPFLNEQYF.

V usage is TRBV12-5 and J usage is TRBJ1-1; the D gene is possibly TRBD1 (6 bases). Germline lookup yields CDR1 LGHNT and CDR2 FRNRAP. CDR3 length: 15 residues. With 3 bases removed from V and 1 base from J, the gap between germline ends came to 12 bases. The CDR3 reads CASGFVTGKNTEAFF. CDR3 in DNA: TGTGCTAGTGGTTTCGTGACAGGCAAGAACACTGAAGCTTTCTTT.

This rearrangement joins TRBV6-6 to TRBJ2-6; D not resolved. This CDR3 contains 16 residues. Germline lookup yields CDR1 MNHNY and CDR2 SVGAGI (reference sequence). Trimming removed 1 base at V and 1 base at J, with 8 bases between. The CDR3 region is CASSYFGASGANVLTF. CDR3 DNA: TGTGCCAGCAGTTACTTCGGTGCGTCTGGGGCCAACGTCCTGACTTTC.

The genes are TRBV5-1 and TRBJ2-1, with 12 bases identical to TRBD2. CDR1 is SGHRS, CDR2 YFSETQ, per germline. The CDR3 has 19 amino acids. The junction had 11 bases not matched to a gene; V was cut back by 4 bases and J by 0 bases. The CDR3, as DNA: TGCGCCAGCAGCATCGGGACTAGCGGGTATATGAGCTCCTACAATGAGCAGTTCTTC. Its translation is CASSIGTSGYMSSYNEQFF.

The table lists this clone with a count of one. The chain links TRBV10-3 to TRBJ1-5; 8 nucleotides match TRBD1. Germline assignment: CDR1 ENHRY and CDR2 SYGVKD. This CDR3 is built from 12 residues. J lost 7 bases, V lost 10 bases, and 6 bases had no gene match. The CDR3 region has the DNA TGTGCCAGAGGACAGGGCAGGCAGCCCCAGCATTTT. Amino acid sequence: CARGQGRQPQHF.

This CDR3 is CASSQGGLGTVNTEAFF. CDR3 nucleotide sequence: TGCGCCAGCAGCCAAGGGGGACTTGGGACGGTGAACACTGAAGCTTTCTTT. The chain couples TRBV4-1 to TRBJ1-1, with D possibly TRBD1 on 5 matching bases. V dropped 1 base and J dropped 0 bases, with 15 bases sitting between them. This CDR3 region has 17 residues. CDR1 is MGHRA and CDR2 is YSYEKL in the germline V gene.

The chain has TRBV7-9 and TRBJ2-7; TRBD1 matches 9 bases. This CDR3 has 16 residues. In germline, CDR1 is SEHNR, CDR2 FQNEAQ (reference sequence). V shed 2 bases, J shed 0 bases, and the junction held 5 bases outside the gene matches. In DNA, the CDR3 is TGTGCCAGCAGCTTACTACAGGGGGCAATCTCCTACGAGCAGTACTTC. This encodes CASSLLQGAISYEQYF.

The chain recombines TRBV6-5 with TRBJ2-3; 8 nucleotides agree with TRBD1. Germline values: CDR1 MNHEY, CDR2 SVGAGI. This CDR3 has 15 amino acids. Trimming took 6 bases from V and 4 from J; bases not matched to a gene: 9. CDR3 sequence reads: CASSKGQAIPDTQYF. CDR3 sequence (DNA): TGTGCCAGCAGCAAGGGACAGGCGATACCAGATACGCAGTATTTT.